A selection of T cell receptor beta chains follows, all from one sample in a study of T-cell reconstitution after alpha-beta-depleted transplantation in children. TCRdb itself ran the PCR reads through MiXCR, one entry per CDR3 protein. This sample has some 590,000 distinct CDR3 sequences, with roughly a tenth found just once. This material consisted of PBMCs from the stem cell graft donor, taken from the stem cell graft. The receptors here all came from a human donor who donated a stem cell graft to a child with acute myeloid leukemia. Each CDR3 is given with its conserved first and last residue. D genes are given only for firm matches. Size is stated for part of the rows, as once, few or many counts, or as a class when the clone is expanded.

J | size | D | V | DNA | CDR3
TRBJ2-3 | few | TRBD2 | TRBV4-3 | TGCGCCAGCAGCCAAGAACGCGGGAGGGGCACAGATACGCAGTATTTT | CASSQERGRGTDTQYF
TRBJ2-1 | NA | TRBD2 | TRBV11-2 | TGTGCCAGCAGCTTAAGAGGTAGGACTAGCGGGAGCCATGAGCAGTTCTTC | CASSLRGRTSGSHEQFF
TRBJ2-3 | NA | NA | TRBV18 | TGTGCCAGCTCACCACCCGGCCAAGGGCGCACAGATACGCAGTATTTT | CASSPPGQGRTDTQYF
TRBJ1-2 | few | NA | TRBV30 | TGTGCCTGGAGTGTACGGGGGAATTCGCATGGCTACACCTTC | CAWSVRGNSHGYTF
TRBJ1-4 | few | NA | TRBV6-1 | TGTGCCAGCAGTCTCGTTCGGAATGAAAAACTGTTTTTT | CASSLVRNEKLFF
TRBJ2-3 | many | NA | TRBV7-2 | TGTGCCAGCGGACCCGCGCTCCGGGGCACAGATACGCAGTATTTT | CASGPALRGTDTQYF
TRBJ2-5 | many | NA | TRBV7-6 | TGTGCCAGCAGCCCAACTAGGGGGGAGACCCAGTACTTC | CASSPTRGETQYF
TRBJ2-1 | many | NA | TRBV7-2 | TGTGCCAGCAGCGAAGCCTTCTACAATGAGCAGTTCTTC | CASSEAFYNEQFF
TRBJ2-3 | many | NA | TRBV6-4 | TGTGCCAGCAGTGACGGCGGGAGCACAGATACGCAGTATTTT | CASSDGGSTDTQYF
TRBJ2-1 | NA | TRBD2 | TRBV12-5 | TGTGCTAGTGGTTTAGGCACTAGCGGATACAATGAGCAGTTCTTC | CASGLGTSGYNEQFF
TRBJ2-1 | few | NA | TRBV9 | TGTGCCAGCAGCGTATATGTCCACAATGAGCAGTTCTTC | CASSVYVHNEQFF
TRBJ1-1 | NA | NA | TRBV6-2/TRBV6-3 | TGTGCCAGCAGTTACTCCACAGAAACCTTGATGGAGGCTTTCTTT | CASSYSTETLMEAFF
TRBJ2-7 | many | TRBD2 | TRBV20-1 | TGCAGTGCTAGTAAAAGCGGGGGAGTCTACGAGCAGTACTTC | CSASKSGGVYEQYF
TRBJ2-1 | many | TRBD2 | TRBV20-1 | TGCAGTGCTAGGAGACCTAGCGGGCCAAGCTCCTACAATGAGCAGTTCTTC | CSARRPSGPSSYNEQFF
TRBJ2-6 | few | TRBD1 | TRBV15 | TGTGCCACCAGCAGGGAAACAGGGGCTGGGGCCAACGTCCTGACTTTC | CATSRETGAGANVLTF
TRBJ2-7 | NA | TRBD2 | TRBV6-2/TRBV6-3 | TGTGCCGTTTCATCCGGGACTAGCGCCTTAAGGAGGGCCTACGAGCAGTACTTC | CAVSSGTSALRRAYEQYF
TRBJ1-1 | many | NA | TRBV6-5 | TGTGCCAGCAGTTACCTCTGGAACACTGAAGCTTTCTTT | CASSYLWNTEAFF
TRBJ1-2 | NA | TRBD1 | TRBV7-2 | TGTGCCAGCAGCTTAGCGCCCCGGCAGGGGTTAGGGGGCTATGAAGGCTACACCTTC | CASSLAPRQGLGGYEGYTF
TRBJ2-3 | many | TRBD2 | TRBV27 | TGTGCCAGCTCCTTTAGCGGGAGGAGATACACAGATACGCAGTATTTT | CASSFSGRRYTDTQYF
TRBJ1-5 | few | NA | TRBV12-3/TRBV12-4 | TGTGCCAGCAGTTTGGGCAACAATCAGCCCCAGCATTTT | CASSLGNNQPQHF
TRBJ1-4 | NA | NA | TRBV2 | TGTGCCAGCAGGGCTCGGACGGCAACTAATGAAAAACTGTTTTTT | CASRARTATNEKLFF
TRBJ2-7 | many | TRBD2 | TRBV20-1 | TGCAGTGCTAGTAGGCTAGCGGTTCCCTACGAGCAGTACTTC | CSASRLAVPYEQYF
TRBJ2-1 | NA | NA | TRBV20-1 | TGCAGTGCTACCAAGTGGGACGGGAGAGGCAATGAGCAGTTCTTC | CSATKWDGRGNEQFF
TRBJ2-3 | NA | TRBD2 | TRBV29-1 | TGCAGCGTTGAAAAGCCTAGCGGGGGGGCAGCAGATACGCAGTATTTT | CSVEKPSGGAADTQYF
TRBJ2-7 | NA | NA | TRBV7-2 | TGTGCCAGCAGCCCTGGACTAATCCGGTACGAGCAGTACTTC | CASSPGLIRYEQYF
TRBJ2-5 | many | NA | TRBV3-1 | TGTGCCAGCAGCCAAGAGGAGGCAGGGCCAGAGGGCCAGTACTTC | CASSQEEAGPEGQYF
TRBJ1-5 | few | TRBD1 | TRBV15 | TGTGCCACCGGCCAGGGACAGGGGAAGGGGCAGCCCCAGCATTTT | CATGQGQGKGQPQHF
TRBJ2-1 | few | TRBD1 | TRBV24-1 | TGTGCCACCAGTGGGCAGGGGGCTCGGAATGAGCAGTTCTTC | CATSGQGARNEQFF
TRBJ2-3 | many | TRBD1 | TRBV6-5 | TGTGCCAGCAGTTACTCCGGGACAGACACAGATACGCAGTATTTT | CASSYSGTDTDTQYF
TRBJ2-1 | NA | TRBD2 | TRBV7-8 | TGTGCCAGCAGCTTAGACGGGGCTAGCGGGGATGAGCAGTTCTTC | CASSLDGASGDEQFF
TRBJ2-7 | many | TRBD2 | TRBV20-1 | TGCAGTGCTAGTAGGACTAGCGGGAACTACGAGCAGTACTTC | CSASRTSGNYEQYF
TRBJ2-3 | NA | TRBD2 | TRBV7-9 | TGTGCCAGCAGCTTGGTAGCGGGAGTTTATGATACGCAGTATTTT | CASSLVAGVYDTQYF
TRBJ2-7 | few | TRBD1 | TRBV10-3 | TGTGCCATCAGTGAGTCGATCAGGCAGGGGGCTTACGAGCAGTACTTC | CAISESIRQGAYEQYF